Listed below are T cell receptor beta chains from one sample, sequenced in a study of T cells in Graves' hyperthyroidism and ophthalmopathy. TCRdb reprocessed the multiplex PCR reads with MiXCR, giving one entry per CDR3 protein. The table lists some 560,000 distinct CDR3 sequences, 12% to 15% of them singletons. The sequencing input was blood. All receptors derive from a woman aged 40 to 50 with Graves' hyperthyroidism. Each CDR3 is given with its conserved first and last residue. The order of the fields is J gene, V gene, D gene, clone size, CDR3 DNA, CDR3 protein. A D gene is named only where the DNA matches it firmly. Only part of the rows carry a size: once, few, many, or a class if the clone is expanded.

J: TRBJ1-1
V: TRBV3-1
D: .
size: many
DNA: TGTGCCAGCAGCCAACACAATAGGGAGAACACTGAAGCTTTCTTT
CDR3: CASSQHNRENTEAFF

J: TRBJ2-7
V: TRBV5-8
D: .
size: .
DNA: TGTGCCAGCAGCTTGGGCTACAATGAGCAGTACTTC
CDR3: CASSLGYNEQYF

J: TRBJ2-7
V: TRBV2
D: .
size: many
DNA: TGTGCCAGCAGTGAAGTGGCAGGGAACTACGAGCAGTACTTC
CDR3: CASSEVAGNYEQYF

J: TRBJ2-5
V: TRBV24-1
D: .
size: many
DNA: TGTGCCACCAGTGAACCCGGGACTAGGACAGGGACCCAGTACTTC
CDR3: CATSEPGTRTGTQYF

J: TRBJ1-3
V: TRBV2
D: .
size: many
DNA: TGTGCCAGCAGGACAGTCTCTGGAAACACCATATATTTT
CDR3: CASRTVSGNTIYF

J: TRBJ2-5
V: TRBV24-1
D: TRBD1
size: .
DNA: TGTGCCACCAGTGAGCCGGGACAGGGTACGAAGACCCAGTACTTC
CDR3: CATSEPGQGTKTQYF

J: TRBJ2-2
V: TRBV20-1
D: .
size: .
DNA: TGCAGTGCTAGAGATCGAGGGATGGCCGGGGAGCTGTTTTTT
CDR3: CSARDRGMAGELFF

J: TRBJ2-1
V: TRBV12-3/TRBV12-4
D: TRBD1
size: many
DNA: TGTGCCAGCAGCACCAGGACAGGGGTGGGTGAGCAGTTCTTC
CDR3: CASSTRTGVGEQFF

J: TRBJ1-4
V: TRBV7-9
D: .
size: .
DNA: TGTGCCAGCAGCCCCCGGGGGGTCGGTGAAAAACTGTTTTTT
CDR3: CASSPRGVGEKLFF

J: TRBJ2-3
V: TRBV12-3/TRBV12-4
D: .
size: many
DNA: TGTGCCAGCAGAGAGCCCGGGGGTTTAACAGATACGCAGTATTTT
CDR3: CASREPGGLTDTQYF

J: TRBJ2-7
V: TRBV4-1
D: .
size: .
DNA: TGCGCCAGCAGCCAAGTCGACCACTCGGACGAGCAGTACTTC
CDR3: CASSQVDHSDEQYF

J: TRBJ2-1
V: TRBV27
D: TRBD1
size: many
DNA: TGTGCCAGCAGTCCGGGACAGGGTATGAATGAGCAGTTCTTC
CDR3: CASSPGQGMNEQFF

J: TRBJ2-5
V: TRBV28
D: TRBD1
size: medium-sized
DNA: TGTGCCAGCAGTTCCCGAACAGGGGGCGCGGAGACCCAGTACTTC
CDR3: CASSSRTGGAETQYF

J: TRBJ2-2
V: TRBV29-1
D: TRBD2
size: .
DNA: TGCAGCGTCACTAGCGATCCGACCGGGGAGCTGTTTTTT
CDR3: CSVTSDPTGELFF

J: TRBJ2-3
V: TRBV28
D: .
size: many
DNA: TGTGCCAGCAGCCCAATTGAGGGAGTTGGCACAGATACGCAGTATTTT
CDR3: CASSPIEGVGTDTQYF

J: TRBJ2-7
V: TRBV28
D: TRBD1
size: many
DNA: TGTGCCAGCAGTATTTGGGGGACAGGGTCCTACGAGCAGTACTTC
CDR3: CASSIWGTGSYEQYF

J: TRBJ2-7
V: TRBV20-1
D: TRBD2
size: many
DNA: TGCAGTGCCCCCACTACTAGCGGAGCCTACGAGCAGTACTTC
CDR3: CSAPTTSGAYEQYF

J: TRBJ2-1
V: TRBV16
D: TRBD1
size: .
DNA: TGTGCCAGCAGCCAATCCCCACAGGGGGTCTACAATGAGCAGTTCTTC
CDR3: CASSQSPQGVYNEQFF

J: TRBJ2-2
V: TRBV20-1
D: TRBD2
size: many
DNA: TGCAGTGCTAGAGATACTCTAGCGGGAGGTACCGGGGAGCTGTTTTTT
CDR3: CSARDTLAGGTGELFF

J: TRBJ1-2
V: TRBV7-2
D: .
size: .
DNA: TGTGCCAGCACCCCTGAGACAGTCTATGGCTACACCTTT
CDR3: CASTPETVYGYTF

J: TRBJ1-2
V: TRBV5-1
D: .
size: many
DNA: TGCGCCAGCAGCTTGGCCGAAGGGGCGCGGGGCTACACCTTC
CDR3: CASSLAEGARGYTF

J: TRBJ2-5
V: TRBV12-3/TRBV12-4
D: .
size: .
DNA: TGTGCCAGCAGCCACAGTTTCGGTGGGAGTGAGACCCAGTACTTC
CDR3: CASSHSFGGSETQYF

J: TRBJ1-1
V: TRBV12-3/TRBV12-4
D: .
size: many
DNA: TGTGCCAGCAGTTTTAATTCCCGGGCCACTGAAGCTTTCTTT
CDR3: CASSFNSRATEAFF

J: TRBJ1-5
V: TRBV2
D: TRBD1
size: .
DNA: TGTGCCAGCGGGGGGACAGGGAATCAGCCCCAGCATTTT
CDR3: CASGGTGNQPQHF

J: TRBJ1-2
V: TRBV7-8
D: .
size: .
DNA: TGTGCCAGCAGCTTAGCGGAAACTAACTATGGCTACACCTTC
CDR3: CASSLAETNYGYTF

J: TRBJ2-7
V: TRBV10-3
D: .
size: many
DNA: TGTGCCATCAGTGAGTCCAGTCTTGAGCAGTACTTC
CDR3: CAISESSLEQYF

J: TRBJ2-7
V: TRBV9
D: .
size: many
DNA: TGTGCCAGCAGCGTAGGGCAGGGAAACTACGAGCAGTACTTC
CDR3: CASSVGQGNYEQYF

J: TRBJ2-1
V: TRBV10-1
D: .
size: few
DNA: TGCGCCAGCGGGGGACGAAGGCTTGATGAGCAGTTCTTC
CDR3: CASGGRRLDEQFF

J: TRBJ2-1
V: TRBV3-1
D: TRBD2
size: many
DNA: TGTGCCAGCACCCCGAGCGGGGGGGGCAATGAGCAGTTCTTC
CDR3: CASTPSGGGNEQFF

J: TRBJ2-5
V: TRBV20-1
D: .
size: many
DNA: TGCAGTGGACAGACCCTCCAAGAGACCCAGTACTTC
CDR3: CSGQTLQETQYF

J: TRBJ2-1
V: TRBV20-1
D: TRBD2
size: many
DNA: TGCAGTGCTCCTACTAGCGGCTCCAGCTCCTACAATGAGCAGTTCTTC
CDR3: CSAPTSGSSSYNEQFF

J: TRBJ1-4
V: TRBV15
D: .
size: many
DNA: TGTGCCACCAGCGAGGGGACGGTCGCAACTAATGAAAAACTGTTTTTT
CDR3: CATSEGTVATNEKLFF

J: TRBJ1-4
V: TRBV30
D: TRBD1
size: many
DNA: TGTGCCTGGAGTCAAGGGACAGTTAATGAAAAACTGTTTTTT
CDR3: CAWSQGTVNEKLFF

J: TRBJ1-3
V: TRBV5-6
D: TRBD1
size: .
DNA: TGTGCCAGCAGCCCAGGACAGGGGAGAGAGCACACCATATATTTT
CDR3: CASSPGQGREHTIYF

J: TRBJ1-5
V: TRBV19
D: TRBD1
size: few
DNA: TGTGCCAGTAGTATAGATCCAGACAGGGGGTTCAATCAGCCCCAGCATTTT
CDR3: CASSIDPDRGFNQPQHF

J: TRBJ2-7
V: TRBV25-1
D: .
size: .
DNA: TGTGCCAGCAGTGTGGTACGTGAGCAGTACTTC
CDR3: CASSVVREQYF

J: TRBJ2-7
V: TRBV27
D: .
size: many
DNA: TGTGCCAGCAGTTCATTCTTCCGGACAGTCTCCTACGAGCAGTACTTC
CDR3: CASSSFFRTVSYEQYF

J: TRBJ2-1
V: TRBV7-2
D: .
size: many
DNA: TGTGCCAGCAGCTTAAGACCCCTGGGGGGCAATGAGCAGTTCTTC
CDR3: CASSLRPLGGNEQFF

J: TRBJ2-6
V: TRBV2
D: .
size: many
DNA: TGTGCCAGCAGTGAAGAATCCCAGGGAGGTTCTGGGGCCAACGTCCTGACTTTC
CDR3: CASSEESQGGSGANVLTF

J: TRBJ1-2
V: TRBV20-1
D: .
size: many
DNA: TGCAGTATCGACAGTGTTGGCTACACCTTC
CDR3: CSIDSVGYTF

J: TRBJ2-5
V: TRBV12-3/TRBV12-4
D: .
size: many
DNA: TGTGCCAGCAGTTTAGCTAGCGAGTACCAAGAGACCCAGTACTTC
CDR3: CASSLASEYQETQYF

J: TRBJ1-2
V: TRBV20-1
D: .
size: many
DNA: TGCAGTGCGAGCAGCTATGGCTACACCTTC
CDR3: CSASSYGYTF

J: TRBJ1-2
V: TRBV28
D: .
size: many
DNA: TGTGCCAGCAGTCTACCGGGGCCCTTTAACTATGGCTACACCTTC
CDR3: CASSLPGPFNYGYTF

J: TRBJ2-3
V: TRBV3-1
D: TRBD2
size: many
DNA: TGTGCCAGCAGCCGCCTAGCGGGAGCTCTAGATACGCAGTATTTT
CDR3: CASSRLAGALDTQYF

J: TRBJ2-3
V: TRBV7-2
D: TRBD2
size: few
DNA: TGTGCCAGCAGCCTCCGAGGGGGACTAGCGGGAAATACGCAGTATTTT
CDR3: CASSLRGGLAGNTQYF

J: TRBJ2-5
V: TRBV7-2
D: .
size: few
DNA: TGTGCCAGCAGCTTATACTCCGAAGAGACCCAGTACTTC
CDR3: CASSLYSEETQYF

J: TRBJ1-3
V: TRBV3-1
D: .
size: many
DNA: TGTGCCAGCAGCCAAGAAAAGCTCTCTGGAAACACCATATATTTT
CDR3: CASSQEKLSGNTIYF

J: TRBJ2-5
V: TRBV11-3
D: TRBD1
size: .
DNA: TGTGCCAGCAGCCTGGGACAGGACGGGGGTCGAGAGGCCCAGTACTTC
CDR3: CASSLGQDGGREAQYF

J: TRBJ2-1
V: TRBV12-3/TRBV12-4
D: .
size: few
DNA: TGTGCCAGCAGAATGGGGGACCTCAATGAGCAGTTCTTC
CDR3: CASRMGDLNEQFF

J: TRBJ1-2
V: TRBV27
D: TRBD1
size: many
DNA: TGTGCCAGCAAAAGGGACAGGGGGGTCTATGGCTACACCTTC
CDR3: CASKRDRGVYGYTF

J: TRBJ2-3
V: TRBV20-1
D: TRBD1
size: .
DNA: TGCAGTGCTACCGACAGGGCCCTTCGTAGCACAGATACGCAGTATTTT
CDR3: CSATDRALRSTDTQYF

J: TRBJ2-5
V: TRBV4-1
D: TRBD1
size: .
DNA: TGCGCCAGCAGCCAGGGGGACAGGGACTATACAGAGACCCAGTACTTC
CDR3: CASSQGDRDYTETQYF

J: TRBJ2-2
V: TRBV12-5
D: .
size: many
DNA: TGTGCTAGTGGTTTGACACTTGCAGGGGTGCCCACCGGGGAGCTGTTTTTT
CDR3: CASGLTLAGVPTGELFF

J: TRBJ2-3
V: TRBV20-1
D: .
size: few
DNA: TGCAGTGCCGGTAGACCAAGCACAGATACGCAGTATTTT
CDR3: CSAGRPSTDTQYF

J: TRBJ2-7
V: TRBV5-6
D: .
size: few
DNA: TGTGCCAGCAGCCTAGGAATCTCCTACGAGCAGTACTTC
CDR3: CASSLGISYEQYF

J: TRBJ1-3
V: TRBV13
D: .
size: few
DNA: TGTGCCAGCAGCCCCCTCGGCAGGGCCGGAGACACCATATATTTT
CDR3: CASSPLGRAGDTIYF

J: TRBJ2-6
V: TRBV5-1
D: .
size: .
DNA: TGCGCCAGCAGCTTGGACCGAAGCTCTGGGGCCAACGTCCTGACTTTC
CDR3: CASSLDRSSGANVLTF